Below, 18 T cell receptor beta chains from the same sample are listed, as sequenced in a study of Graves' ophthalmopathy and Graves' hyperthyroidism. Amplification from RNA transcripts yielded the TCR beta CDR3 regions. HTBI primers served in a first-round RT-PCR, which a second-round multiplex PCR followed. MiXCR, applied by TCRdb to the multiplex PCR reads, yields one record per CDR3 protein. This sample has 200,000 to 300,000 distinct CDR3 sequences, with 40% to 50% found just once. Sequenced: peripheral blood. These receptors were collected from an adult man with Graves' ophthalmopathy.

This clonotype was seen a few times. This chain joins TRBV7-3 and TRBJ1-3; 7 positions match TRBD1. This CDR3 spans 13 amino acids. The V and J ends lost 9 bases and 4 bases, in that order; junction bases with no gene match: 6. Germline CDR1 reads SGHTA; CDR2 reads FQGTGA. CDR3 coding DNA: TGTGCCAGTGCTACAGGGGCAGGAAACACCATATATTTT. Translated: CASATGAGNTIYF.

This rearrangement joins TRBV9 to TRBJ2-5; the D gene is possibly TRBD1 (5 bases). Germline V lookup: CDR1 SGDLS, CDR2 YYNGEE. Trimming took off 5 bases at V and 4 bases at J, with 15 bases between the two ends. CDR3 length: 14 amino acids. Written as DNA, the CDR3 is TGTGCCAGCAGTCCCAACGACAGACCAGAGACCCAGTACTTC. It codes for CASSPNDRPETQYF. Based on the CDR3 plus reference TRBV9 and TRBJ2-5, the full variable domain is DSGVTQTPKHLITATGQRVTLRCSPRSGDLSVYWYQQSLDQGLQFLIQYYNGEERAKGNILERFSAQQFPDLHSELNLSSLELGDSALYFCASSPNDRPETQYFGPGTRLLVL.

The CDR3 reads CASSLAWVTPNNEQFF. The CDR3, as DNA: TGCGCCAGCAGCTTGGCCTGGGTGACTCCAAACAATGAGCAGTTCTTC. The genes are TRBV5-1 and TRBJ2-5, with D hard to call. The J call is doubtful: the DNA matches TRBJ2-1 better. Per the germline V gene, CDR1 is SGHRS and CDR2 is YFSETQ. CDR3 length: 16 residues.

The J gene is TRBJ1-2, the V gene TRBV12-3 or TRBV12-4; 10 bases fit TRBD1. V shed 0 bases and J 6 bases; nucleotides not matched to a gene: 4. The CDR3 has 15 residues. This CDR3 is CASSLAPGQGHGYTF. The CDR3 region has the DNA TGTGCCAGCAGTTTAGCGCCGGGACAGGGGCATGGCTACACCTTC.

CDR3 sequence reads: CASSTNRNTNEKLFF. The CDR3 DNA reads as TGTGCCAGCAGTACTAACAGGAACACTAATGAAAAACTGTTTTTT. The gene calls are TRBV2 and TRBJ1-4; maybe TRBD1 (5 bases). V lost 5 bases to trimming and J lost 2 bases, with 12 bases between them. The CDR3 is 15 residues long. Looked up from germline, CDR1 is SNHLY and CDR2 is FYNNEI.

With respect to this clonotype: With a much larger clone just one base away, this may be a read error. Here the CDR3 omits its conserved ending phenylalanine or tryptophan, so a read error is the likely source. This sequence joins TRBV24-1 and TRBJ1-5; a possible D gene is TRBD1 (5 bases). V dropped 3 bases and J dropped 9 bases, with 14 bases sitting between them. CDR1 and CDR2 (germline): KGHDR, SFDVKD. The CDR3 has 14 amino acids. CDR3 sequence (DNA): TGTGCCACCAGTGATCCCTTTCCAGGGAGGCCCCAGCATCTT. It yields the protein CATSDPFPGRPQHL.

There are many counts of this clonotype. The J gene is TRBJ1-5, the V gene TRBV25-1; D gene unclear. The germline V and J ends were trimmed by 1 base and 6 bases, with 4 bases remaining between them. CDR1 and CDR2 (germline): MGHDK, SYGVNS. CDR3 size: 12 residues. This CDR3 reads CASSESTQPQHF. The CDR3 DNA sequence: TGTGCCAGCAGTGAATCTACTCAGCCCCAGCATTTT.

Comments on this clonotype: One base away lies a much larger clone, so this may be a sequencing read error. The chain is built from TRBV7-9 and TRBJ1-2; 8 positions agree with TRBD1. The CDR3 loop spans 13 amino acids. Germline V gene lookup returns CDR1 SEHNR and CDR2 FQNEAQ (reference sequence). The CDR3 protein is CASKEQGALGHTF. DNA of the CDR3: TGTGCCAGCAAGGAGCAGGGGGCGCTTGGCCACACCTTC.

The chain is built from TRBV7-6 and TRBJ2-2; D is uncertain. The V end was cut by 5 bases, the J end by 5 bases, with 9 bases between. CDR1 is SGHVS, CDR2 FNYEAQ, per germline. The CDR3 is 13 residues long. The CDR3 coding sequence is TGTGCCAGCAGCCAGGCCGCTACCGGGGAGCTGTTTTTT. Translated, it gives CASSQAATGELFF.

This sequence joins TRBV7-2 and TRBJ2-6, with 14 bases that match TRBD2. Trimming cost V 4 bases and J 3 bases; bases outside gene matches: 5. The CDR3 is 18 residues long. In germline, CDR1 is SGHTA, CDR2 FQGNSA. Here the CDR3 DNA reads TGTGCCAGCAGCTCTCGACTAGCGGGGGGGCATGGGGCCAACGTCCTGACTTTC. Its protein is CASSSRLAGGHGANVLTF. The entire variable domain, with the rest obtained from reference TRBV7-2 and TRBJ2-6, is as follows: GAGVSQSPSNKVTEKGKDVELRCDPISGHTALYWYRQSLGQGLEFLIYFQGNSAPDKSGLPSDRFSAERTGGSVSTLTIQRTQQEDSAVYLCASSSRLAGGHGANVLTFGAGSRLTVL.

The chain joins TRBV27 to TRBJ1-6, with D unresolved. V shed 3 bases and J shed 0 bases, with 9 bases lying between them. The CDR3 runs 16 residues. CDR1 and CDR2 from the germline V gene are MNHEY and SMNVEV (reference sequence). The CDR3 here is CASSLWGSSYNSPLHF. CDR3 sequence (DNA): TGTGCCAGCAGTTTGTGGGGTAGCTCCTATAATTCACCCCTCCACTTT.

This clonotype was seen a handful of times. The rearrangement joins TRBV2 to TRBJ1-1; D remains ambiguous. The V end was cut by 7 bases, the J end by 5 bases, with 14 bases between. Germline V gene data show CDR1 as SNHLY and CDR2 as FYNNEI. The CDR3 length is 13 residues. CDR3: CASILIVGTEAFF. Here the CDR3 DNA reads TGTGCCAGCATCCTTATCGTGGGGACTGAAGCTTTCTTT.

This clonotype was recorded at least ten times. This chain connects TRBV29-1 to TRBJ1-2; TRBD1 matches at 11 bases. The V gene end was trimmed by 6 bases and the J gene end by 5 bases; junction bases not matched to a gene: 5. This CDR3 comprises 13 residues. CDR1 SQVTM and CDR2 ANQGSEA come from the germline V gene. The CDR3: CSVRGTGGYGYTF. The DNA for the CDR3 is TGCAGCGTCCGAGGGACAGGGGGATATGGCTACACCTTC.

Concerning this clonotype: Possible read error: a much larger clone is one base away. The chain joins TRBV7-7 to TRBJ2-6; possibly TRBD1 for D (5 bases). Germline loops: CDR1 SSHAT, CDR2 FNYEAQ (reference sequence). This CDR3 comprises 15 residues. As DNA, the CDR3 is TGTGCTAGCAGCTTAGACGGATCTGGGGCCGACGTCCTGACTTTC. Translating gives CASSLDGSGADVLTF.

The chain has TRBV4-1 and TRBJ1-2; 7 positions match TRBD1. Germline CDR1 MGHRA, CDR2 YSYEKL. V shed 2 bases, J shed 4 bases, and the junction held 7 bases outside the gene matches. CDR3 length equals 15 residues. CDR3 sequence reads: CASSQTRGTSYGYTF. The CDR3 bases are TGCGCCAGCAGCCAAACCAGGGGGACCTCCTATGGCTACACCTTC.

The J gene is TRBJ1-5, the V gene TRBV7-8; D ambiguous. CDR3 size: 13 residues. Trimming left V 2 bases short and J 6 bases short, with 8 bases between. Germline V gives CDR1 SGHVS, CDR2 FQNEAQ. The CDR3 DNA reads TGTGCCAGCAGCTTATTCGGGCCTCAGCCCCAGCATTTT. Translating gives CASSLFGPQPQHF.

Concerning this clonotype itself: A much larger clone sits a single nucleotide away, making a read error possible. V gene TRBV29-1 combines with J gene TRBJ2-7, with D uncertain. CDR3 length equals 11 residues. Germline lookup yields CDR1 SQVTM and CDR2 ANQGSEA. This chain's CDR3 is CSVAETYEQCF. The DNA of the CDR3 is TGCAGCGTTGCCGAAACCTACGAGCAGTGCTTC.

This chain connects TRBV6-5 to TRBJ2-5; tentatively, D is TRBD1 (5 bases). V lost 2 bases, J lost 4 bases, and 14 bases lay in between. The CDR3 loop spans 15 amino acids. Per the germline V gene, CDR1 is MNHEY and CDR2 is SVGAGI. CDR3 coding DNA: TGTGCCAGCAGTTACGCGCACAGGCCGGGAGAGACCCAGTACTTC. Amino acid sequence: CASSYAHRPGETQYF.